Below, 10 T cell receptor beta chains from the same sample are listed, as sequenced in a study of blood T cell repertoires in COVID-19. The data were produced by immunoSEQ multiplex PCR, yet TCRdb's version contains in-frame clones alone and is incomplete. The table records 85,000 to 130,000 clones, approximately 84% of them present only once. Material: peripheral blood. These receptors were collected from a woman aged 60-75 years with acute or convalescent COVID-19.

V gene TRBV27 combines with J gene TRBJ2-3; 7 positions agree with TRBD1. The junction had 16 bases not matched to a gene; V was cut back by 5 bases and J by 14 bases. CDR3 length equals 14 residues. Looked up from germline, CDR1 is MNHEY and CDR2 is SMNVEV (reference sequence). CDR3 DNA: TGTGCCAGCAGTCCACTCGCGACAGGGTTTTTTCCGTATTTT. Amino acid sequence: CASSPLATGFFPYF.

CDR3 residues: CASSSQGNEQFF. The CDR3 nucleotides are TGCGCCAGCAGCTCCCAGGGTAATGAGCAGTTCTTC. The chain recombines TRBV5-1 with TRBJ2-1; a possible D gene is TRBD1 (5 bases). Trimming left V 3 bases short and J 7 bases short, with 8 bases between. Per the germline V gene, CDR1 is SGHRS and CDR2 is YFSETQ. CDR3 length equals 12 residues.

This clone was seen more than once but under ten times. The chain combines TRBV25-1 with TRBJ2-7; 11 bases line up with TRBD1. The ends lost 6 bases at V and 9 bases at J; junction bases unmatched: 7. This CDR3 comprises 13 residues. Germline CDR1 MGHDK, CDR2 SYGVNS. CDR3 loop: CASRNPGTGGQYF. The CDR3 DNA sequence: TGTGCCAGCAGGAACCCTGGGACAGGGGGGCAGTACTTC.

This chain links TRBV6-5 with TRBJ1-5; the D gene is possibly TRBD1 (5 bases). Germline V gene lookup returns CDR1 MNHEY and CDR2 SVGAGI. V was pared by 4 bases and J by 7 bases, with 17 bases between. The CDR3 covers 15 residues. CDR3 sequence: CASSSQGIDGQPQHF. CDR3 nucleotide sequence: TGTGCCAGCAGTTCCCAGGGCATTGACGGACAGCCCCAGCATTTT.

The genes are TRBV7-9 and TRBJ1-3, with 11 bases that match TRBD1. This CDR3 region has 16 residues. The germline V gene has CDR1 SEHNR and CDR2 FQNEAQ (reference sequence). The ends lost 3 bases at V and 2 bases at J; junction bases unmatched: 3. The CDR3 here is CASSFRTGGPGNTIYF. The DNA for the CDR3 is TGTGCCAGCAGCTTCCGGACAGGGGGCCCTGGAAACACCATATATTTT.

This rearrangement joins TRBV7-9 to TRBJ2-7, with D maybe TRBD2 (5 bases). CDR3 length: 14 residues. Trimming stripped 1 base from V and 7 bases from J, with 14 bases between. CDR1 and CDR2 from the germline V gene are SEHNR and FQNEAQ (reference sequence). CDR3 DNA sequence: TGTGCCAGCAGCTTAGTAGCTAGCTTGGGAGAGCAGTACTTC. It yields the protein CASSLVASLGEQYF.

This chain connects TRBV6-1 to TRBJ2-7; the match to TRBD1 covers 7 bases. CDR3 length: 14 residues. Germline CDR1 is MNHNS and CDR2 is SASEGT. The V gene end was trimmed by 3 bases and the J gene end by 3 bases; junction bases not matched to a gene: 5. In DNA, the CDR3 is TGTGCCAGCAGTGAGATAGGGACAGACTACGAGCAGTACTTC. It translates to CASSEIGTDYEQYF.

DNA for the CDR3: TGCGCCAGCAGCTTTGCGACATCTAACACCGGGGAGCTGTTTTTT. Protein: CASSFATSNTGELFF. The chain links TRBV5-1 to TRBJ2-2; D is uncertain. The V end was cut by 2 bases, the J end by 2 bases, with 10 bases between. This CDR3 has 15 amino acids. CDR1 is SGHRS and CDR2 is YFSETQ in the germline V gene.

This clone has at least ten counts. V gene TRBV5-1 combines with J gene TRBJ1-1, with D possibly being TRBD1 (5 bases). The CDR3 loop spans 16 amino acids. Trimming shortened V by 0 bases and J by 9 bases, and 21 bases separated the two germline ends. Germline assignment: CDR1 SGHRS and CDR2 YFSETQ. The CDR3 coding sequence is TGCGCCAGCAGCTTGGCGGTAAGCGGAGGGGCGGGCCAAGCTTTCTTT. It is translated as CASSLAVSGGAGQAFF. The variable domain in full, with the rest retrieved from reference TRBV5-1 and TRBJ1-1, is KAGVTQTPRYLIKTRGQQVTLSCSPISGHRSVSWYQQTPGQGLQFLFEYFSETQRNKGNFPGRFSGRQFSNSRSEMNVSTLELGDSALYLCASSLAVSGGAGQAFFGQGTRLTVV.

The chain couples TRBV7-2 to TRBJ2-3, with TRBD1 as a possible D gene (6 bases). Germline assignment: CDR1 SGHTA and CDR2 FQGNSA. This CDR3 is built from 16 residues. With 7 bases removed from V and 6 bases from J, the gap between germline ends came to 23 bases. The CDR3 reads CASITYVGAPHDTQYF. CDR3 coding DNA: TGTGCCAGCATCACCTATGTGGGGGCCCCTCACGATACGCAGTATTTT.